One and the same sample provided the 17 T cell receptor beta chains below, sequenced in a study of early T cells in non-severe SARS-CoV-2 infection. TCRdb independently ran MiXCR on the 5' RACE reads; one entry per CDR3 protein. The repertoire includes around 44,000 distinct CDR3 sequences, around 7.7% of them detected once, and approximately 5% sits in the top ten. Material for sequencing was whole blood. The receptors here all came from an adult who was a healthcare worker with PCR-confirmed SARS-CoV-2 infection or an uninfected control (not recorded which).

This clonotype was counted at least ten times. V usage is TRBV29-1 and J usage is TRBJ1-1, with D perhaps matching TRBD1 (5 bases). The V and J ends lost 3 bases and 3 bases respectively, with 29 bases between them. Germline CDR1 reads SQVTM; CDR2 reads ANQGSEA. This CDR3 region has 19 residues. The CDR3 nucleotides read TGCAGCGTTGATCGGGAAGGAGAGGGGATCAGGTTGAGAGACACTGAAGCTTTCTTT. Protein sequence: CSVDREGEGIRLRDTEAFF.

Many counts were recorded for this clonotype. The gene calls are TRBV5-4 and TRBJ1-6, with D unresolved. V was cut by 4 bases and J by 7 bases, with 12 bases left in between. Per the germline V gene, CDR1 is SGHNT and CDR2 is YYREEE (reference sequence). The CDR3 length is 14 residues. The CDR3 DNA is TGTGCCAGCAGCCGAGCGGAAGAGAATTCACCCCTCCACTTT. The encoded protein is CASSRAEENSPLHF.

The table lists this clonotype with a few counts. The gene calls are TRBV11-2 and TRBJ2-7; a weak D match, TRBD2 (6 bases). Between the trimmed V and J ends, which lost 4 bases and 0 bases, there was a span of 10 bases. The CDR3 covers 14 residues. The germline CDR1 and CDR2 sequences are SGHAT and FQNNGV. CDR3 DNA sequence: TGTGCCAGCAGCTCGGGACTGACCTCCTACGAGCAGTACTTC. Amino acids: CASSSGLTSYEQYF.

Only a few counts were recorded for this clonotype. The J gene is TRBJ2-4, the V gene TRBV30; 8 bases fit TRBD1. J was trimmed by 6 bases and V by 3 bases; bases with no gene match: 4. CDR3 length: 13 residues. Germline V gene data show CDR1 as GTSNPN and CDR2 as SVGIG (reference sequence). As DNA, the CDR3 is TGTGCCTGGAGCCAGGGGGCAAGAAACATTCAGTACTTC. It translates to CAWSQGARNIQYF.

The J gene is TRBJ1-1, the V gene TRBV7-9; D possibly corresponds to TRBD1 (6 bases). V lost 6 bases, J lost 0 bases, and 17 bases lay in between. The CDR3 runs 16 residues. Germline CDR1 is SEHNR and CDR2 is FQNEAQ (reference sequence). The CDR3 loop is CASRNGGAGMNTEAFF. The CDR3 nucleotides are TGTGCCAGCAGAAATGGGGGCGCAGGAATGAACACTGAAGCTTTCTTT.

This clonotype was observed many times. The gene calls are TRBV19 and TRBJ2-3; 10 bases align to TRBD1. Per the germline V gene, CDR1 is LNHDA and CDR2 is SQIVND (reference sequence). Losses at the gene ends were 6 bases for V and 4 bases for J; bases not matched to a gene: 1. The CDR3 spans 13 residues. CDR3 nucleotides: TGTGCCAGTAGGGGACAGGGGTCAGATACGCAGTATTTT. Translated: CASRGQGSDTQYF.

This clonotype was picked up a small number of times. The genes are TRBV5-3 and TRBJ1-3, with 9 nucleotides matching TRBD1. TRBV5-3 is marked as an open reading frame, function uncertain. J lost 9 bases, V lost 4 bases, and 17 bases had no gene match. CDR3 length: 17 amino acids. The CDR3 loop reads CARSPCPGTGSQGTIYF. CDR3 DNA sequence: TGTGCCAGAAGCCCCTGTCCCGGGACAGGGTCCCAAGGCACCATATATTTT.

This clonotype was detected ten times or more. The chain carries TRBV12-3 or TRBV12-4 and TRBJ1-5; the match to TRBD1 covers 12 bases. V was clipped by 4 bases and J by 4 bases; unmatched bases: 5. The CDR3 contains 16 residues. CDR3 sequence reads: CASSSRDRGLNQPQHF. The CDR3 region has the DNA TGTGCCAGCAGTTCCCGGGACAGGGGGCTTAATCAGCCCCAGCATTTT.

The sample holds many counts of this clonotype. CDR3 amino acids: CASSPTDATNEKLFF. The DNA for the CDR3 is TGTGCCAGCAGCCCGACAGATGCAACTAATGAAAAACTGTTTTTT. This chain uses TRBV7-9 with TRBJ1-4; D possibly corresponds to TRBD1 (5 bases). V was clipped by 5 bases and J by 0 bases, with 10 bases between them. CDR1 is SEHNR, CDR2 FQNEAQ, per germline (reference sequence). This CDR3 is built from 15 residues.

This clonotype came up many times. This chain links TRBV12-3 or TRBV12-4 with TRBJ2-7, with D possibly matching TRBD2 (6 bases). The CDR3 consists of 14 residues. The germline V and J ends were trimmed by 6 bases and 7 bases, with 19 bases remaining between them. In nucleotides, the CDR3 is TGTGCCAGCAGACCGGGACTCCAGACGGGAGAGCAGTACTTC. It specifies CASRPGLQTGEQYF.

This clonotype was detected ten times or more. The chain has TRBV27 and TRBJ1-2, with a weak D call TRBD1 (6 bases). The CDR3 totals 15 residues. Germline CDR1 is MNHEY and CDR2 is SMNVEV (reference sequence). Trimming removed 3 bases at V and 0 bases at J, with 11 bases between. The CDR3 bases are TGTGCCAGCAGTTTTTACAGGGACACTAACTATGGCTACACCTTC. It specifies CASSFYRDTNYGYTF.

The chain carries TRBV5-1 and TRBJ2-7; 10 bases line up with TRBD2. V was clipped by 0 bases and J by 2 bases; unmatched bases: 5. CDR1 and CDR2 (germline): SGHRS, YFSETQ. The CDR3 consists of 16 residues. The CDR3 reads CASSLEGLARTYEQYF. The CDR3 DNA reads as TGCGCCAGCAGCTTGGAGGGACTAGCGCGCACCTACGAGCAGTACTTC.

This clonotype was counted at least ten times. The chain uses TRBV30 and TRBJ2-7, with TRBD2 identical over 14 bases. The CDR3 is 15 residues long. Germline assignment: CDR1 GTSNPN and CDR2 SVGIG (reference sequence). V trimming: 4 bases; J trimming: 4 bases; junction bases outside the gene matches: 6. CDR3 nucleotide sequence: TGTGCCTGGATGGAATGGACTAGCGGGGGGTACGAGCAGTACTTC. Residues: CAWMEWTSGGYEQYF.

This clonotype was seen at least ten times. V is TRBV2 and J is TRBJ1-5; maybe TRBD1 (5 bases). V lost 4 bases, J lost 3 bases, and 10 bases lay in between. This CDR3 comprises 14 residues. Germline V gives CDR1 SNHLY, CDR2 FYNNEI. CDR3 in amino acids: CASSVGTFNQPQHF. CDR3 nucleotide sequence: TGTGCCAGCAGTGTCGGGACTTTCAATCAGCCCCAGCATTTT.

The J gene is TRBJ2-7, the V gene TRBV28, with D perhaps TRBD1 (7 bases). In germline, CDR1 is MDHEN, CDR2 SYDVKM. The CDR3 runs to 15 residues. V shed 7 bases and J shed 5 bases, with 21 bases lying between them. DNA for the CDR3: TGTGCCAGCACTACCCCCCAGGGGGGTGGGCACGAGCAGTACTTC. Protein product: CASTTPQGGGHEQYF. Full variable domain (missing parts from reference TRBV28 and TRBJ2-7): DVKVTQSSRYLVKRTGEKVFLECVQDMDHENMFWYRQDPGLGLRLIYFSYDVKMKEKGDIPEGYSVSREKKERFSLILESASTNQTSMYLCASTTPQGGGHEQYFGPGTRLTVT.

This clonotype was observed at least ten times. The gene calls are TRBV29-1 and TRBJ2-7, with D perhaps TRBD1 or TRBD2 (6 bases each). Trimming shortened V by 6 bases and J by 1 base, and 22 bases separated the two germline ends. This CDR3 has 16 amino acids. Germline loops: CDR1 SQVTM, CDR2 ANQGSEA. CDR3 DNA: TGCAGCGTCACCCCTATGGGGGGCCGAGGGTCCTACGAGCAGTACTTC. The encoded protein is CSVTPMGGRGSYEQYF.

This clonotype was detected ten times or more. This chain uses TRBV10-3 with TRBJ2-1; TRBD2 aligns across 7 bases. The CDR3 contains 15 residues. Germline loops: CDR1 ENHRY, CDR2 SYGVKD. J lost 0 bases, V lost 4 bases, and 3 bases had no gene match. This CDR3 reads CAISGRLASYNEQFF. CDR3 sequence (DNA): TGTGCCATCAGTGGGCGACTAGCCTCCTACAATGAGCAGTTCTTC.